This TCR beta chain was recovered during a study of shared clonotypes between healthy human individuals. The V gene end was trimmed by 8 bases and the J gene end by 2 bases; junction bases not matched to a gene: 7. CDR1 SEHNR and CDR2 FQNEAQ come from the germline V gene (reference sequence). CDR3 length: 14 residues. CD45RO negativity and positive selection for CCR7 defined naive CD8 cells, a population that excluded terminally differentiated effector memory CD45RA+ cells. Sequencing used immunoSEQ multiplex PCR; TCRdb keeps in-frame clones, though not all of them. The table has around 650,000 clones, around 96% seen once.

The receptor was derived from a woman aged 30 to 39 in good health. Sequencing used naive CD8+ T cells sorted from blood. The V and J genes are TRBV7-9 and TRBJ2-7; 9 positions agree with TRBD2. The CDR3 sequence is CASGPSSGTYEQYF. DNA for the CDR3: TGTGCCAGCGGCCCTTCTAGCGGGACCTACGAGCAGTACTTC.